This T cell receptor beta chain was observed in a study of blood T cells in healthy people across ages. The CDR3 extends over 13 amino acids. The ends were cut back, 1 base at V and 6 bases at J, with 6 bases in the middle. This clonotype has more than one count but fewer than ten. Its specificity is not known. The second PCR ran about 7 to 12 cycles with a sample-barcoded 5' primer and J-beta primers. One entry per CDR3 protein, called by TCRdb with MiXCR from the 5' RACE reads. The sample yields more than 550,000 distinct CDR3 sequences, about a fifth seen once. Samples each had at least 6 micrograms of total RNA extracted. Study findings and constraints: Donors of long life had a larger count of naive CD4+ cells and greater diversity than aged donors. Age advanced and TCR beta diversity per million T cells fell, roughly linearly.

The V gene is TRBV12-3 or TRBV12-4, the J gene TRBJ2-2; no firm D call. The specimen sequenced was blood. This receptor was obtained from a man between 65 and 79 years old in good health. In DNA form, the CDR3 reads TGTGCCAGCAGTTTAGGTTACCCCGGGGAGCTGTTTTTT. Translated: CASSLGYPGELFF.